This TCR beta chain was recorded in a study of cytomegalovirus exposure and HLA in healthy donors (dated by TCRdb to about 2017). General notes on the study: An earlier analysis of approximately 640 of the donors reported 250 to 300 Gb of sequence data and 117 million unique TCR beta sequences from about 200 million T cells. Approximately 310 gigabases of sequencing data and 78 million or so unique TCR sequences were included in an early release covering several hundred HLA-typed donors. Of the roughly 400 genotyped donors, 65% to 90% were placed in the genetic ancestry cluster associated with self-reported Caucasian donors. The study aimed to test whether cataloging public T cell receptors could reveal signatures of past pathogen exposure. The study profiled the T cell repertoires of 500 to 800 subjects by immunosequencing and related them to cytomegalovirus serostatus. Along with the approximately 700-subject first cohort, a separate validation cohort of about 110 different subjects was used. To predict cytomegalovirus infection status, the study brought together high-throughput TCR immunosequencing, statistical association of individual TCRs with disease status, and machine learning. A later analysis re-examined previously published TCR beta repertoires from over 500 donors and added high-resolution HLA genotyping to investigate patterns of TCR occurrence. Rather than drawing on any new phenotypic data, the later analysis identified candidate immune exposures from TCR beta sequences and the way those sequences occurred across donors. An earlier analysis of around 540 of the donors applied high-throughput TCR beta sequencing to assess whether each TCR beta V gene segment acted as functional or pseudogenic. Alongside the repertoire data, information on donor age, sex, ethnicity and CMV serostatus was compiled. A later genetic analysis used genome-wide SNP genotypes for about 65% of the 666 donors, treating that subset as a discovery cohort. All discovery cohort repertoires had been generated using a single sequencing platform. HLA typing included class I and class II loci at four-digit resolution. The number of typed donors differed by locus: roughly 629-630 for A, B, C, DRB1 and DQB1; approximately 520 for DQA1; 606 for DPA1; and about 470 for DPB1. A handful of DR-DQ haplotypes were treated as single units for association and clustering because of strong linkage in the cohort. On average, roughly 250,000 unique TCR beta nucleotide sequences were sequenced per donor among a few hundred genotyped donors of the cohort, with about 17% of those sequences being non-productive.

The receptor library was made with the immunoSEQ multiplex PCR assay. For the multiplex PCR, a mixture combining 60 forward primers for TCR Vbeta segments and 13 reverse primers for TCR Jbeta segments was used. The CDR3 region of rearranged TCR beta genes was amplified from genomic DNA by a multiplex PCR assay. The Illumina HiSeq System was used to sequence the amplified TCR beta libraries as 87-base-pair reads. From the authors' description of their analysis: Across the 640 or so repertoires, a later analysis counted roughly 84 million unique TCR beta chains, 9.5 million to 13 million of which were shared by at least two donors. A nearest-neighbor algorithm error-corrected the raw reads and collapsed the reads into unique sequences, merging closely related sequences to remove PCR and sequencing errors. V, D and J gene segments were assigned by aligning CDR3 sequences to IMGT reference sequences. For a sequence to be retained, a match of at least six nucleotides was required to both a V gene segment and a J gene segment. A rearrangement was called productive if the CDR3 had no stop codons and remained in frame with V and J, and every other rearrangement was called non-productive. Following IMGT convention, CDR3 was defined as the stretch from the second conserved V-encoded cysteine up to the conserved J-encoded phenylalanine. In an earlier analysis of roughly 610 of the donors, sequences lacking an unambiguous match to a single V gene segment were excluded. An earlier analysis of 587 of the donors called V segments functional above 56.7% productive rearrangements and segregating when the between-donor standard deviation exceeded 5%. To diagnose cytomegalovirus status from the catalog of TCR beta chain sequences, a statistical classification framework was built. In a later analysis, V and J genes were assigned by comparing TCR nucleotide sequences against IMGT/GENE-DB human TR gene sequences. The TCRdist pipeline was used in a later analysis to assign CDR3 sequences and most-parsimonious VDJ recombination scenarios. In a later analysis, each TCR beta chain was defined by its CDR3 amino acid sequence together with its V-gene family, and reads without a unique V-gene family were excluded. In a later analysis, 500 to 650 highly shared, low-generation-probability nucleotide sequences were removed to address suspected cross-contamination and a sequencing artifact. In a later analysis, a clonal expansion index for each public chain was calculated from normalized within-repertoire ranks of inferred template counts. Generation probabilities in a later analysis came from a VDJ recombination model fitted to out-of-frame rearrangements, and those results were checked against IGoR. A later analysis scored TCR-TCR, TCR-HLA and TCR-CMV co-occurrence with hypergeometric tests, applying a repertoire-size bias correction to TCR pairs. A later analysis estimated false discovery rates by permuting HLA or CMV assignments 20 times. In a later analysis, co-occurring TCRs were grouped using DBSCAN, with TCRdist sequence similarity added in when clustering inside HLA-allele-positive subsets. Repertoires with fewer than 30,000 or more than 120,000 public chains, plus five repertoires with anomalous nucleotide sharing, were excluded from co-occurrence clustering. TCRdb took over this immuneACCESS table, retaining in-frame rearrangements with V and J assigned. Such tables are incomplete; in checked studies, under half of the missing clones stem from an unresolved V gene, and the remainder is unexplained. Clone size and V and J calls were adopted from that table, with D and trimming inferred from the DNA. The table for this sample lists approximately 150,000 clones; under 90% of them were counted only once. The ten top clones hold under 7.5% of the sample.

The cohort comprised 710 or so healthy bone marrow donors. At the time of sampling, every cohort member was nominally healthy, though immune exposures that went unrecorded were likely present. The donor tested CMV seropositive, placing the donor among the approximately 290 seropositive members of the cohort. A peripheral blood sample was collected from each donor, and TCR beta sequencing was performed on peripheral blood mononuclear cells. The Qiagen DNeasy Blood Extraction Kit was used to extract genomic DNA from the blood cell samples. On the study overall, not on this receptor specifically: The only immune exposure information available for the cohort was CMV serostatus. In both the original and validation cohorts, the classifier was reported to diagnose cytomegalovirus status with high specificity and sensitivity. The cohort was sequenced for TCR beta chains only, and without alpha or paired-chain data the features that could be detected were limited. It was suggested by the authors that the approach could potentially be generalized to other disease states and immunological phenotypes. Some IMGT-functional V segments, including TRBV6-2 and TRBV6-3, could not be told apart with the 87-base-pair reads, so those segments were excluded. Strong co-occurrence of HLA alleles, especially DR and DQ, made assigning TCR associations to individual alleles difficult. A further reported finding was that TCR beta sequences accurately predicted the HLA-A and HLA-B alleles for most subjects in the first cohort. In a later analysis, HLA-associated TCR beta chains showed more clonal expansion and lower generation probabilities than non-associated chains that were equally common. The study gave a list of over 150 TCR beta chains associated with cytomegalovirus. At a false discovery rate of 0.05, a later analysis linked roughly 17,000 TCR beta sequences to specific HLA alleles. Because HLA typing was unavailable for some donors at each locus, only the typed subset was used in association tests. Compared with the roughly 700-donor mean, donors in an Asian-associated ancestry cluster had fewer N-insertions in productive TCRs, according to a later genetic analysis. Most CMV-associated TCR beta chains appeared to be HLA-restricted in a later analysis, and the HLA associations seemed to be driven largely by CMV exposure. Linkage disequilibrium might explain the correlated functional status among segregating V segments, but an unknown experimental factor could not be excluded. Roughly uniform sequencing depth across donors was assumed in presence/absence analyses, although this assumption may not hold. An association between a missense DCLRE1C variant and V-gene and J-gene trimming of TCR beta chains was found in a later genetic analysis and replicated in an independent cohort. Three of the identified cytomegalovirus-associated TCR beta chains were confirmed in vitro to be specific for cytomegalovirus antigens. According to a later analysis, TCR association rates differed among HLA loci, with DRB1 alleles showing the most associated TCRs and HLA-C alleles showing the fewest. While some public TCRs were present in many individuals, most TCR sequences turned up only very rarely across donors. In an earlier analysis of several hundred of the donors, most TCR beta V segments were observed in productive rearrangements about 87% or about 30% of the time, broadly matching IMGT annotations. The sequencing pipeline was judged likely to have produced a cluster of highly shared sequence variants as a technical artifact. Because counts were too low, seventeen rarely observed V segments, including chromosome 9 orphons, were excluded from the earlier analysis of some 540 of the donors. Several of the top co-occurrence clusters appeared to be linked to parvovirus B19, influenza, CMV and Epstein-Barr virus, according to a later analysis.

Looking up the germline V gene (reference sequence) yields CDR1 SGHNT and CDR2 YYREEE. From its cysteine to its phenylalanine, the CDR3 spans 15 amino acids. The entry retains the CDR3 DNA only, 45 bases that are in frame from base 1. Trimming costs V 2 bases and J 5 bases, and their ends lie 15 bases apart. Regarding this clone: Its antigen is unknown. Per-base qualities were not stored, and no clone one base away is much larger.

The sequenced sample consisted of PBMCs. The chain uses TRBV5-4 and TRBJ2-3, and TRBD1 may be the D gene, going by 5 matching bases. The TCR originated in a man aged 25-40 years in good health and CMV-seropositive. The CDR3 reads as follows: CASSLTRQRGDTQYF. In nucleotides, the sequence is TGTGCCAGCAGCTTAACACGACAGCGTGGAGATACGCAGTATTTT. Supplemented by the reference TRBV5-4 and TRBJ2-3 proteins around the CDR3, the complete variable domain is ETGVTQSPTHLIKTRGQQVTLRCSSQSGHNTVSWYQQALGQGPQFIFQYYREEENGRGNFPPRFSGLQFPNYSSELNVNALELDDSALYLCASSLTRQRGDTQYFGPGTRLTVL.